This T cell receptor (beta chain) was captured by sequencing in a study of blood T cells in healthy people across ages. Study summary: About one barcoded beta molecule per two T cells was the capture yield of template switching.

Peripheral blood samples of around 9.8 milliliters were drawn from each donor. The CDR3 sequence is 16 residues long. The V end was cut by 4 bases, the J end by 8 bases, with 24 bases between. CDR1 SGHRS and CDR2 YFSETQ come from the germline V gene. The count of this clonotype is one. Using a J-beta primer mix together with a sample-barcoded 5' primer, a second PCR was run for roughly 6 to 12 cycles. MiXCR, applied by TCRdb to the 5' RACE reads, yields one record per CDR3 protein. The sample records around 1.5 million distinct CDR3 sequences, roughly 32% being singletons. The sequence was obtained from a woman aged 25 to 39 in good health. The chain employs TRBV5-1 and TRBJ1-2; the D gene is possibly TRBD1 (6 bases). The specimen was blood. The CDR3 loop is CASSGRDRLVVQGYTF. The CDR3 DNA follows: TGCGCCAGCAGCGGGAGAGACAGGCTCGTGGTTCAAGGCTACACCTTC.